The clone carrying this TCR beta chain was counted between two and nine times. Its antigen remains unidentified. In TCRdb, the reads were re-called with MiXCR into one record per CDR3 protein. Here the sample spans 700,000 to 850,000 distinct CDR3 sequences, about 30% being singletons. These data belong to a study of T cell repertoires in cytomegalovirus infection. About the research overall: Indications came from public TCR beta signatures; they pointed to CMV infection and to a matching HLA type. Study-wide results and limits: The cumulative frequency of public TCR beta families distinguished individuals who carried CMV together with the relevant HLA.

This CDR3 comprises 16 residues. Per the germline V gene, CDR1 is LNHNV and CDR2 is YYDKDF (reference sequence). J gave up 3 bases and V 4 bases, and 8 bases lay outside the gene matches. The chain employs TRBV15 and TRBJ2-1; 8 bases match TRBD2. The TCR sequence derives from a human donor in good health (CMV status not recorded). Some clones in this sample may be carry-over from other donors' samples. This material consisted of cultured CD8+ T cells from PBMCs, taken from culture after CMV antigen stimulation. CDR3 sequence: CATSIMRGAGYNEQFF. CDR3 bases: TGTGCCACCAGCATAATGCGGGGGGCCGGCTACAATGAGCAGTTCTTC.